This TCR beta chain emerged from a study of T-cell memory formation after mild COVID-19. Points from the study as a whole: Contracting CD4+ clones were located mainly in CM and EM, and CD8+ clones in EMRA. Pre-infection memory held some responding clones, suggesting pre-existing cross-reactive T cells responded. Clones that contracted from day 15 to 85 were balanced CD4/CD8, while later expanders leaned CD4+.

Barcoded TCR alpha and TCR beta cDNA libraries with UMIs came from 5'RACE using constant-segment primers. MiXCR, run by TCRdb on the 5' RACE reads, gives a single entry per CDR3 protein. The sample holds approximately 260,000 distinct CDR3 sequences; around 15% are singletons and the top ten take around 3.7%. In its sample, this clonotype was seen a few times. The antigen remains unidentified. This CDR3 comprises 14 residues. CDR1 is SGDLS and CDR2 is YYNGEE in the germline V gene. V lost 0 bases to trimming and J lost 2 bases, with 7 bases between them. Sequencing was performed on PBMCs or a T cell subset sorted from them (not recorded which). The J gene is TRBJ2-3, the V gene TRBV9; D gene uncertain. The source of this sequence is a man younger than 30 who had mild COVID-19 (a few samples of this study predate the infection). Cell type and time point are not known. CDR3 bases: TGTGCCAGCAGCGTAGCTAGGTACACAGATACGCAGTATTTT. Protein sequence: CASSVARYTDTQYF.